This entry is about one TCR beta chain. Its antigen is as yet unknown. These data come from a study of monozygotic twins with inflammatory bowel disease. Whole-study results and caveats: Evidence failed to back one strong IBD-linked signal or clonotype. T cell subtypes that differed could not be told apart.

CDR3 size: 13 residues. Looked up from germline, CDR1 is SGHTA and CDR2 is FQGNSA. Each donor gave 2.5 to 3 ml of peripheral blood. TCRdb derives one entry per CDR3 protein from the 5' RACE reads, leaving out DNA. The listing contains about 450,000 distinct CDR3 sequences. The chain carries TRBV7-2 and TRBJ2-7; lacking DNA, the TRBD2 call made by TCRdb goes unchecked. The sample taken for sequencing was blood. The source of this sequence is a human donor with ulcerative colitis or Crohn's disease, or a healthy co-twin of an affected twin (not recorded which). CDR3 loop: CASSQVGGDEQYF.